The sequence of this TCR beta chain was determined in a study of blood T cell repertoires in COVID-19. Study background: Material from acute and convalescent COVID-19 was sourced from the United States, Italy and Spain. T cells, B-cell-depleted T cells, or PBMCs provided the cDNA or gDNA that served as material.

In the original processing: Nucleated cell counts were estimated from reference gene primer amplification. Data came from immunoSEQ multiplex PCR; TCRdb stores just in-frame clones and leaves some out. The V and J calls and clone size come from that table; D and trimming were worked out from the DNA. The table includes more than 65,000 clones, around 85% detected once. J was trimmed by 3 bases and V by 1 base; bases with no gene match: 2. Germline V lookup: CDR1 SGHVS, CDR2 FNYEAQ. This CDR3 is built from 15 residues. Sequencing was done on a sample of peripheral blood. This chain links TRBV7-6 with TRBJ1-4; 7 nucleotides match TRBD1. The source of this sequence is a woman older than 75 with active or convalescent COVID-19. The CDR3 sequence: CASSLGRGANEKLFF. DNA for the CDR3: TGTGCCAGCAGCTTAGGCAGGGGGGCTAATGAAAAACTGTTTTTT.